These 8 T cell receptor beta chains were all obtained from the same sample, sequenced in a study of blood T cell repertoires in COVID-19. The table came from immunoSEQ multiplex PCR; TCRdb's copy has only in-frame clones and leaves some out. In the table there are 310,000 or so clones, 88% of which are singletons. The specimen sequenced was peripheral blood. The source of these receptors is a woman between 50 and 59 years old with active or convalescent COVID-19.

The V gene is TRBV7-2, the J gene TRBJ1-4, with D possibly matching TRBD1 (6 bases). Trimming pared 2 bases from V and 5 bases from J, leaving 12 bases between. The germline gives CDR1 SGHTA, CDR2 FQGNSA. The CDR3 runs 15 residues. CDR3: CASSLSNRVNEKLFF. The CDR3 DNA is TGTGCCAGCAGCTTAAGTAACAGGGTAAATGAAAAACTGTTTTTT. Combining the CDR3 with reference TRBV7-2 and TRBJ1-4 gives the whole variable domain GAGVSQSPSNKVTEKGKDVELRCDPISGHTALYWYRQSLGQGLEFLIYFQGNSAPDKSGLPSDRFSAERTGGSVSTLTIQRTQQEDSAVYLCASSLSNRVNEKLFFGSGTQLSVL.

There are a few counts of this clone. The sample has other DNA sequences that encode this CDR3 too. This chain uses TRBV11-3 with TRBJ1-3, with TRBD1 as a possible D gene (6 bases). CDR1 is SGHNT and CDR2 is YENEEA in the germline V gene. Trimming shortened V by 5 bases and J by 3 bases, and 8 bases separated the two germline ends. There are 13 residues in the CDR3. The CDR3 is CASSPTGGNTIYF. CDR3 DNA: TGTGCCAGCAGCCCGACAGGTGGAAACACCATATATTTT.

This chain links TRBV7-6 with TRBJ2-7; D possibly corresponds to TRBD2 (6 bases). Germline CDR1 and CDR2: SGHVS and FNYEAQ. The CDR3 is made up of 14 amino acids. V gave up 5 bases and J gave up 5 bases, with 16 bases separating them. This chain's CDR3 is CASSGPGLSNEQYF. The CDR3 DNA sequence: TGTGCCAGCAGCGGTCCGGGACTGTCGAACGAGCAGTACTTC.

V usage is TRBV24-1 and J usage is TRBJ2-1, with D maybe TRBD2 (6 bases). Germline V gene data show CDR1 as KGHDR and CDR2 as SFDVKD. This CDR3 contains 16 residues. Trimming pared 4 bases from V and 0 bases from J, leaving 12 bases between. This CDR3 is CATSDPGEGSYNEQFF. As DNA, the CDR3 is TGTGCCACCAGTGACCCGGGAGAGGGCTCCTACAATGAGCAGTTCTTC.

As to this clone: The junction differs from germline at one of its ends, possibly a read error. This rearrangement joins TRBV6-5 to TRBJ2-1, with unresolved D. Germline assignment: CDR1 MNHEY and CDR2 SVGAGI. The CDR3 extends over 11 amino acids. The CDR3 region has the DNA TGTGCCAGCACCTCCCACAATGAGCAGTTCTTC. It is translated as CASTSHNEQFF.

The table lists this clone with a few counts. The chain recombines TRBV9 with TRBJ1-5; no reliable D call. Germline loops: CDR1 SGDLS, CDR2 YYNGEE. With 0 bases removed from V and 3 bases from J, the gap between germline ends came to 10 bases. This CDR3 contains 15 residues. This CDR3 is CASSVGGSPNQPQHF. The CDR3 DNA is TGTGCCAGCAGCGTAGGCGGGTCCCCCAATCAGCCCCAGCATTTT.

The count of this clone is one. V is TRBV5-1 and J is TRBJ1-2; no firm D call. Per the germline V gene, CDR1 is SGHRS and CDR2 is YFSETQ. CDR3 length: 15 amino acids. Trimming removed 0 bases at V and 3 bases at J, with 12 bases between. The chain's CDR3 is CASSLVDFFDYGYTF. In DNA form, the CDR3 reads TGCGCCAGCAGCTTGGTAGATTTTTTCGACTATGGCTACACCTTC.

The chain couples TRBV30 to TRBJ2-1; D gene ambiguous. Germline-derived CDR1 and CDR2 are GTSNPN and SVGIG (reference sequence). The V end lost 1 base, the J end lost 5 bases, and 15 bases lay between the germline ends. The CDR3 totals 15 residues. Here the CDR3 reads CAWSAITKNNNEQFF. The CDR3 DNA is TGTGCCTGGAGTGCCATCACAAAGAATAACAATGAGCAGTTCTTC.